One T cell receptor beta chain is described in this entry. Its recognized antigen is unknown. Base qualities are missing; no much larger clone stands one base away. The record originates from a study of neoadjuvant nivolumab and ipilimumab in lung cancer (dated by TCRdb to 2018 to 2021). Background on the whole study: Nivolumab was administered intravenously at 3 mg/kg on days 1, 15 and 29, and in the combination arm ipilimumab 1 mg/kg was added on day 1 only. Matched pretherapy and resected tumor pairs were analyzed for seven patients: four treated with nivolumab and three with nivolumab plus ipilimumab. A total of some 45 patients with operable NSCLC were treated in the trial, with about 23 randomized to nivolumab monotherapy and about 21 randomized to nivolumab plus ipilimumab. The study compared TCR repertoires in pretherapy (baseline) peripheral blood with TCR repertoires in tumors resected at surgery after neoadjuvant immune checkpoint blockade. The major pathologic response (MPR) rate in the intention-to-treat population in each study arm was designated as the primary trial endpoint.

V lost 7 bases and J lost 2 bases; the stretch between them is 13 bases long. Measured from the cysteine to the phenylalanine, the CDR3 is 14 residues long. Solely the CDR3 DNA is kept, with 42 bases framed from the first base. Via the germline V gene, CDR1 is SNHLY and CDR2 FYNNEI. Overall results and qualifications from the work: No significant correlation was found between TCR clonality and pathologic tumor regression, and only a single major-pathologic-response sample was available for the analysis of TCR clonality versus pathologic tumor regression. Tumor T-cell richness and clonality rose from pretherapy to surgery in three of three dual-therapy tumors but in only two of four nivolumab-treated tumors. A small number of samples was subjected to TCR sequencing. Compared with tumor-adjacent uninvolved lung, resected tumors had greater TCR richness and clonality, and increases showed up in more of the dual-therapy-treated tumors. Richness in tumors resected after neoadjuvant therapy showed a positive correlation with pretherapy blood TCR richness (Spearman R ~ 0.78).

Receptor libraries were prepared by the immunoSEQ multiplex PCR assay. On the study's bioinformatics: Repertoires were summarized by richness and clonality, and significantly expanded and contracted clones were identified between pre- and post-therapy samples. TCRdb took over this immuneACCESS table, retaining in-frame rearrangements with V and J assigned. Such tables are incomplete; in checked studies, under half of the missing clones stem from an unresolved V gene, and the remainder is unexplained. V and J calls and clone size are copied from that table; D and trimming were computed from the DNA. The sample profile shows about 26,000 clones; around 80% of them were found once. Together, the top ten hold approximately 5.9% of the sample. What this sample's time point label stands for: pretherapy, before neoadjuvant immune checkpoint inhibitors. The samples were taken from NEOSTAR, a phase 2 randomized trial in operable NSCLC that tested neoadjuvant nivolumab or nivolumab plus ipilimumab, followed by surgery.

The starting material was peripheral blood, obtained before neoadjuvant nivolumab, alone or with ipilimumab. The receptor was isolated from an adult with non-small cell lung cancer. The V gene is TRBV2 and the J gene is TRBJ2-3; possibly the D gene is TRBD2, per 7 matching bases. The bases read TGTGCCAGCAACAGGGCGGGGGTCACAGATACGCAGTATTTT. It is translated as CASNRAGVTDTQYF.